A single sample gave rise to the 27 T cell receptor beta chains below, sequenced in a study of shared clonotypes between healthy human individuals. Method: immunoSEQ multiplex PCR; TCRdb's copy keeps in-frame clones and lacks some. The sample includes over 2 million clones, 90% to 95% seen only once; the top ten take 0.1% to 0.15%. Sequencing was done on a sample of naive CD4+ T cells sorted from blood. Subset of the sample: CD45RA+ positively selected. The receptors originated from a man aged 18 to 29 in good health.

The rearrangement links TRBV4-1 to TRBJ1-4; no reliable D call. The CDR3 contains 14 residues. Between the trimmed V and J ends, which lost 5 bases and 7 bases, there was a span of 14 bases. Germline V CDR1 and CDR2: MGHRA, YSYEKL. The CDR3 loop is CASSSEGWGEKLFF. CDR3 coding DNA: TGCGCCAGCAGCAGCGAGGGTTGGGGTGAAAAACTGTTTTTT.

The rearrangement links TRBV30 to TRBJ2-2, with D perhaps being TRBD1 or TRBD2 (5 bases each). This CDR3 comprises 17 residues. CDR1 and CDR2 (germline): GTSNPN, SVGIG (reference sequence). V gave up 1 base and J gave up 5 bases, with 20 bases separating them. The CDR3 nucleotides read TGTGCCTGGAGTGGGACGTTATGGGGGTCTGCAACCGGGGAGCTGTTTTTT. Amino acids: CAWSGTLWGSATGELFF. Based on the CDR3 plus reference TRBV30 and TRBJ2-2, the full variable domain is SQTIHQWPATLVQPVGSPLSLECTVEGTSNPNLYWYRQAAGRGLQLLFYSVGIGQISSEVPQNLSASRPQDRQFILSSKKLLLSDSGFYLCAWSGTLWGSATGELFFGEGSRLTVL.

The V gene is TRBV25-1, the J gene TRBJ1-5; D is ambiguous. This CDR3 comprises 11 residues. Germline-derived CDR1 and CDR2 are MGHDK and SYGVNS. Trimming took 5 bases from V and 7 from J, leaving 6 bases between them. The CDR3 DNA is TGTGCCAGCAGTCCCAGACAGCCCCAGCATTTT. Encoded protein: CASSPRQPQHF.

The chain employs TRBV10-2 and TRBJ1-5; 9 bases map to TRBD1. The germline CDR1 and CDR2 sequences are WSHSY and SAAADI. The CDR3 contains 15 residues. J gave up 2 bases and V 6 bases, and 5 bases lay outside the gene matches. The CDR3 DNA sequence: TGCGCCAGCAGCGAGACAGGGGGGGGCAATCAGCCCCAGCATTTT. It specifies CASSETGGGNQPQHF.

This clone was seen once. The V call is TRBV27, the J call TRBJ2-2; D is unclear. V gave up 8 bases and J gave up 2 bases, with 9 bases separating them. The germline V gene encodes CDR1 MNHEY and CDR2 SMNVEV (reference sequence). This CDR3 has 13 amino acids. This chain's CDR3 is CASLVHNTGELFF. DNA of the CDR3: TGTGCCAGCCTCGTACACAACACCGGGGAGCTGTTTTTT.

This rearrangement joins TRBV30 to TRBJ1-2; the match to TRBD1 covers 7 bases. Germline CDR1 reads GTSNPN; CDR2 reads SVGIG (reference sequence). The J segment lost 5 bases and the V segment lost 6 bases, leaving 3 bases of the junction unmatched. The CDR3 length is 11 residues. CDR3 nucleotides: TGTGCCTGCGGGACAGATTATGGCTACACCTTC. Translated, it gives CACGTDYGYTF.

This clone was seen once. The chain joins TRBV19 to TRBJ2-1; 9 bases line up with TRBD2. The length of the CDR3 is 16 residues. J gave up 2 bases and V 6 bases, and 8 bases lay outside the gene matches. The V gene's germline CDR1 is LNHDA and CDR2 SQIVND (reference sequence). The DNA for the CDR3 is TGTGCCAGTAGATTTAGGGCGGGAGGGGCCTACAATGAGCAGTTCTTC. Protein product: CASRFRAGGAYNEQFF.

The rearrangement uses TRBV11-3 and TRBJ2-1; D remains unclear. V was cut by 4 bases and J by 5 bases, with 9 bases left in between. This CDR3 comprises 13 residues. Germline CDR1 SGHNT, CDR2 YENEEA. CDR3 sequence: CASSSLLHNEQFF. DNA of the CDR3: TGTGCCAGCAGCTCTCTCTTACACAATGAGCAGTTCTTC.

The rearrangement joins TRBV2 to TRBJ1-2, with D possibly TRBD1 on 5 matching bases. The CDR3 covers 14 residues. Trimming took 4 bases from V and 8 from J, leaving 17 bases between them. Per the germline V gene, CDR1 is SNHLY and CDR2 is FYNNEI. The CDR3 loop reads CASSAIGGREGYTF. CDR3 coding DNA: TGTGCCAGCAGTGCTATTGGGGGTCGAGAAGGCTACACCTTC. The variable domain in full, completed from reference TRBV2 and TRBJ1-2, reads EPEVTQTPSHQVTQMGQEVILRCVPISNHLYFYWYRQILGQKVEFLVSFYNNEISEKSEIFDDQFSVERPDGSNFTLKIRSTKLEDSAMYFCASSAIGGREGYTFGSGTRLTVV.

Notes on this clone: A much larger clone sits a single nucleotide away, making a read error possible. CDR3: CASSSDNQPQHF. CDR3 sequence (DNA): TGTGCCAGCAGTTCGGACAATCAGCCCCAGCATTTT. J is TRBJ1-5 and V is TRBV27; D remains unclear. Germline assignment: CDR1 MNHEY and CDR2 SMNVEV (reference sequence). This CDR3 spans 12 amino acids. V lost 4 bases and J lost 3, with 4 bases in between.

The rearrangement uses TRBV6-1 and TRBJ1-5; 10 bases line up with TRBD1. The CDR3 is made up of 14 amino acids. With V trimmed by 7 bases and J by 3 bases, 3 bases remained unmatched. In germline, CDR1 is MNHNS, CDR2 SASEGT. CDR3 sequence reads: CASTDRGVNQPQHF. The CDR3 DNA sequence: TGTGCCAGCACGGACAGGGGGGTCAATCAGCCCCAGCATTTT.

Turning to this clone: The same CDR3 is also encoded by other DNA sequences in this sample. The chain has TRBV30 and TRBJ2-2, with TRBD2 matching over 11 bases. Germline CDR1 is GTSNPN and CDR2 is SVGIG (reference sequence). J gave up 4 bases and V 3 bases, and 1 base lay outside the gene matches. The CDR3 loop spans 14 amino acids. CDR3 in DNA: TGTGCCTGGAGGCTAGCGGGGGGCACCGGGGAGCTGTTTTTT. Its protein product is CAWRLAGGTGELFF.

This clone was seen just once. The chain is built from TRBV11-2 and TRBJ2-1; 8 bases are shared with TRBD2. This CDR3 has 15 amino acids. Trimming removed 5 bases from V and 7 bases from J; junction bases left unmatched: 10. Germline V gives CDR1 SGHAT, CDR2 FQNNGV. The CDR3 DNA sequence: TGTGCCAGCAGCCTTGGTTGGTTAGCGGGAAATGAGCAGTTCTTC. It yields the protein CASSLGWLAGNEQFF.

This chain links TRBV5-4 with TRBJ2-1; TRBD2 aligns across 7 bases. Per germline, CDR1 SGHNT and CDR2 YYREEE (reference sequence). The CDR3 consists of 14 residues. The V gene end was trimmed by 4 bases and the J gene end by 2 bases; junction bases not matched to a gene: 3. This CDR3 reads CASSTGTTYNEQFF. In DNA form, the CDR3 reads TGTGCCAGCAGCACCGGGACTACCTACAATGAGCAGTTCTTC. Full variable domain (remainder filled in from reference TRBV5-4 and TRBJ2-1): ETGVTQSPTHLIKTRGQQVTLRCSSQSGHNTVSWYQQALGQGPQFIFQYYREEENGRGNFPPRFSGLQFPNYSSELNVNALELDDSALYLCASSTGTTYNEQFFGPGTRLTVL.

The CDR3 loop reads CASSLPPLGQGITGELFF. CDR3 coding DNA: TGCGCCAGCAGCCTACCACCGTTAGGACAGGGGATAACCGGGGAGCTGTTTTTT. The chain couples TRBV4-3 to TRBJ2-2, with 9 nucleotides matching TRBD1. With V trimmed by 4 bases and J by 5 bases, 14 bases remained unmatched. This CDR3 comprises 18 residues. Germline CDR1 and CDR2: LGHNA and YSLEER.

This clone appeared a single time. This chain links TRBV10-3 with TRBJ1-2; 7 bases fit TRBD1. The CDR3 runs to 14 residues. Germline V CDR1 and CDR2: ENHRY, SYGVKD. The V gene end was trimmed by 0 bases and the J gene end by 7 bases; junction bases not matched to a gene: 5. CDR3 region: CAISESIGGRGYTF. The CDR3 DNA follows: TGTGCCATCAGTGAGTCGATAGGGGGCCGTGGCTACACCTTC.

J is TRBJ1-1 and V is TRBV5-1; weak D call: TRBD1 (5 bases). There are 15 residues in the CDR3. The germline gives CDR1 SGHRS, CDR2 YFSETQ. V was shortened by 4 bases and J by 1 base, with 14 bases between the two germline ends. This CDR3 is CASSPSGLANTEAFF. CDR3 in DNA: TGCGCCAGCAGCCCGTCGGGGCTGGCGAACACTGAAGCTTTCTTT.

The CDR3 reads CASSLDRGLTDTQYF. CDR3 DNA sequence: TGTGCCAGCAGCTTAGACAGGGGACTCACAGATACGCAGTATTTT. The rearrangement uses TRBV7-2 and TRBJ2-3; TRBD1 is a possible D gene (7 bases). From germline, CDR1 is SGHTA and CDR2 FQGNSA. This CDR3 has 15 amino acids. V lost 1 base to trimming and J lost 2 bases, with 10 bases between them. The whole variable domain, remainder taken from reference TRBV7-2 and TRBJ2-3, is GAGVSQSPSNKVTEKGKDVELRCDPISGHTALYWYRQSLGQGLEFLIYFQGNSAPDKSGLPSDRFSAERTGGSVSTLTIQRTQQEDSAVYLCASSLDRGLTDTQYFGPGTRLTVL.

The chain uses TRBV10-1 and TRBJ1-2, with a possible D match to TRBD1 (6 bases). V was shortened by 5 bases and J by 4 bases, with 11 bases between the two germline ends. Germline V CDR1 and CDR2: WNHNN, SYGVQD (reference sequence). The CDR3 spans 13 residues. CDR3 sequence (DNA): TGCGCCAGCAGTCCTGGACAGTCCTATGGCTACACCTTC. It specifies CASSPGQSYGYTF.

This chain links TRBV4-3 with TRBJ2-7, with D possibly matching TRBD1 (6 bases). The germline V gene has CDR1 LGHNA and CDR2 YSLEER. V lost 0 bases and J lost 6, with 9 bases in between. The CDR3 loop spans 13 amino acids. CDR3 in amino acids: CASSQEDSGEQYF. CDR3 DNA sequence: TGCGCCAGCAGCCAAGAGGACAGCGGCGAGCAGTACTTC.

The rearrangement links TRBV5-1 to TRBJ2-1, with a possible D match to TRBD2 (5 bases). Germline lookup yields CDR1 SGHRS and CDR2 YFSETQ. V shed 2 bases and J shed 1 base, with 7 bases lying between them. CDR3 size: 14 residues. Here the CDR3 reads CASSLAESYNEQFF. CDR3 DNA sequence: TGCGCCAGCAGCTTAGCGGAATCCTACAATGAGCAGTTCTTC.

The genes are TRBV10-1 and TRBJ1-2; perhaps TRBD1 as D (5 bases). From germline, CDR1 is WNHNN and CDR2 SYGVQD (reference sequence). The CDR3 is 13 residues long. V was shortened by 8 bases and J by 2 bases, with 12 bases between the two germline ends. CDR3 region: CASSGAGNYGYTF. The CDR3 region has the DNA TGCGCCAGCTCCGGGGCAGGGAACTATGGCTACACCTTC.

V is TRBV6-5 and J is TRBJ2-1; 10 bases align to TRBD2. Germline CDR1 and CDR2: MNHEY and SVGAGI. The CDR3 runs to 13 residues. V gave up 6 bases and J gave up 5 bases; unmatched junction bases: 1. CDR3 DNA sequence: TGTGCCAGCAGGCTAGCGGGGGACAATGAGCAGTTCTTC. Protein: CASRLAGDNEQFF.

The chain combines TRBV19 with TRBJ2-7; D is ambiguous. This CDR3 is built from 11 residues. Per germline, CDR1 LNHDA and CDR2 SQIVND (reference sequence). Trimming left V 5 bases short and J 3 bases short, with 5 bases between. The CDR3 is CASSGNYEQYF. The CDR3 DNA is TGTGCCAGTAGTGGAAACTACGAGCAGTACTTC.

The V call is TRBV30, the J call TRBJ2-5; the D gene is possibly TRBD1 (5 bases). Trimming removed 1 base at V and 5 bases at J, with 14 bases between. CDR1 GTSNPN and CDR2 SVGIG come from the germline V gene (reference sequence). The CDR3 totals 14 residues. CDR3 DNA: TGTGCCTGGAGTGAGGTGGGGCGGTGGGAGACCCAGTACTTC. Protein: CAWSEVGRWETQYF.

With respect to this clone: Other DNA sequences in the sample encode the same CDR3. The J gene is TRBJ1-5, the V gene TRBV5-6; D not resolved. The germline gives CDR1 SGHDT, CDR2 YYEEEE. The CDR3 length is 14 residues. V was trimmed by 1 base and J by 4 bases, leaving 9 bases between them. The CDR3 loop reads CASSLWAGNQPQHF. For the CDR3, the DNA is TGTGCCAGCAGCTTGTGGGCTGGGAATCAGCCCCAGCATTTT.

This chain connects TRBV18 to TRBJ2-2; TRBD2 agrees at 13 bases. This CDR3 is 16 amino acids long. Trimming removed 8 bases from V and 5 bases from J; junction bases left unmatched: 8. Germline CDR1 reads KGHSH; CDR2 reads LQKENI. CDR3 loop: CASGASGLAGTGELFF. CDR3 nucleotide sequence: TGTGCCAGCGGAGCCTCGGGACTAGCGGGAACCGGGGAGCTGTTTTTT.